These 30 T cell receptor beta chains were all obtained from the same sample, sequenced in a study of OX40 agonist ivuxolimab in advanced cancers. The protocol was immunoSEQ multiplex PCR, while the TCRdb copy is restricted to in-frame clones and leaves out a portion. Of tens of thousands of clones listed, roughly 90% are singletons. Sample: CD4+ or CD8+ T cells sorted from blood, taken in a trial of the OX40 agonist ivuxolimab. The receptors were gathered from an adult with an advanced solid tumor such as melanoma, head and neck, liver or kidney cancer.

CDR3 bases: TGTGCCAGCAGCTTGGGGATATATTCTCTCGAGCAGTACTTC. Residues: CASSLGIYSLEQYF. V is TRBV7-9 and J is TRBJ2-7; D is unclear. The germline CDR1 and CDR2 sequences are SEHNR and FQNEAQ (reference sequence). Trimming removed 3 bases at V and 6 bases at J, with 15 bases between. The CDR3 length is 14 residues.

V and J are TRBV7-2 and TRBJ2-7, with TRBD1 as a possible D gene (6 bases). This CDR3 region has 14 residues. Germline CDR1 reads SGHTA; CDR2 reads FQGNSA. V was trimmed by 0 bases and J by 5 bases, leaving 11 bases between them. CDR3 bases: TGTGCCAGCAGCTTAGCGGCAGGGGTAAACGAGCAGTACTTC. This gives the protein CASSLAAGVNEQYF.

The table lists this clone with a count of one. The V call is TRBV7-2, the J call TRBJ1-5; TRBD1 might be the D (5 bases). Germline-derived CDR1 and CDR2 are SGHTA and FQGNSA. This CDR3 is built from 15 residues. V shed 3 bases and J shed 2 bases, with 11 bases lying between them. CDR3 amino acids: CASSFGQGRNQPQHF. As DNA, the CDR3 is TGTGCCAGCAGCTTTGGCCAGGGTCGCAATCAGCCCCAGCATTTT. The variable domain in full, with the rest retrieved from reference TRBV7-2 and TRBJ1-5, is GAGVSQSPSNKVTEKGKDVELRCDPISGHTALYWYRQSLGQGLEFLIYFQGNSAPDKSGLPSDRFSAERTGGSVSTLTIQRTQQEDSAVYLCASSFGQGRNQPQHFGDGTRLSIL.

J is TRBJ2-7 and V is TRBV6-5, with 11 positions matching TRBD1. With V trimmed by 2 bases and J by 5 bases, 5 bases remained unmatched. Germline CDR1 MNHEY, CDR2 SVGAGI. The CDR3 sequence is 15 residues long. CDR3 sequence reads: CASSYQEGQGDEQYF. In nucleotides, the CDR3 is TGTGCCAGCAGTTACCAAGAGGGACAGGGGGACGAGCAGTACTTC.

The CDR3 here is CASSSYYEQYF. In DNA, the CDR3 is TGCGCCAGCAGCTCCTACTACGAGCAGTACTTC. The chain couples TRBV5-1 to TRBJ2-7, with D hard to call. Germline V gene lookup returns CDR1 SGHRS and CDR2 YFSETQ. V was trimmed by 3 bases and J by 3 bases, leaving 4 bases between them. CDR3 length: 11 residues.

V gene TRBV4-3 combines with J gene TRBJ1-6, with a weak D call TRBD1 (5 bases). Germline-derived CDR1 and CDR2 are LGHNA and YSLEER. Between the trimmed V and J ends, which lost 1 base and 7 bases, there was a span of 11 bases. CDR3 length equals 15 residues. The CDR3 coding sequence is TGCGCCAGCAGCCAAGGCCAGGGTGAAAATTCACCCCTCCACTTT. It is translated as CASSQGQGENSPLHF.

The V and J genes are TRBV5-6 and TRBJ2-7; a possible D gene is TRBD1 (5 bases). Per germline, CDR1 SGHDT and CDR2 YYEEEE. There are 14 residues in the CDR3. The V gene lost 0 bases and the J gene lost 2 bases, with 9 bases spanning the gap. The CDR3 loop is CASSLVGVTYEQYF. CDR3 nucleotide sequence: TGTGCCAGCAGCTTGGTAGGGGTCACCTACGAGCAGTACTTC.

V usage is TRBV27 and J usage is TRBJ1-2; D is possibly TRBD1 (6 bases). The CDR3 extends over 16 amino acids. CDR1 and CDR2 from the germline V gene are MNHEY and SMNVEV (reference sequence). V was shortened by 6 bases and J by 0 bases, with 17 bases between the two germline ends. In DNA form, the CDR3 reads TGTGCCAGCAGCCGTTGGGGGGCCCAAACTAACTATGGCTACACCTTC. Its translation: CASSRWGAQTNYGYTF.

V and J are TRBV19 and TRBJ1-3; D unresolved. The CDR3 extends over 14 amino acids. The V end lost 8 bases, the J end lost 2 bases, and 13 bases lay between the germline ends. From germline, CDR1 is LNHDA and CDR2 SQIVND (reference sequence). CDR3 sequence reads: CASRQLGAGNTIYF. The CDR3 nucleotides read TGTGCCAGTCGGCAGCTCGGTGCTGGAAACACCATATATTTT.

CDR3 region: CASSHHIQTTNEKLFF. The DNA of the CDR3 is TGCGCCAGCAGCCATCATATACAGACAACTAATGAAAAACTGTTTTTT. The chain recombines TRBV4-3 with TRBJ1-4; D ambiguous. The CDR3 loop spans 16 amino acids. With 3 bases removed from V and 0 bases from J, the gap between germline ends came to 11 bases. Germline CDR1 LGHNA, CDR2 YSLEER.

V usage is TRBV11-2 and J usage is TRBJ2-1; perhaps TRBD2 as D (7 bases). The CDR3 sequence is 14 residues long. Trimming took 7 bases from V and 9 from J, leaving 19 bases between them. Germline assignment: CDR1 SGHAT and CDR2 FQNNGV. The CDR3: CASIAAGEQGEQFF. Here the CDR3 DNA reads TGTGCCAGCATTGCTGCGGGGGAACAGGGTGAGCAGTTCTTC. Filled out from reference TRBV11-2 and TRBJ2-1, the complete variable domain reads EAGVAQSPRYKIIEKRQSVAFWCNPISGHATLYWYQQILGQGPKLLIQFQNNGVVDDSQLPKDRFSAERLKGVDSTLKIQPAKLEDSAVYLCASIAAGEQGEQFFGPGTRLTVL.

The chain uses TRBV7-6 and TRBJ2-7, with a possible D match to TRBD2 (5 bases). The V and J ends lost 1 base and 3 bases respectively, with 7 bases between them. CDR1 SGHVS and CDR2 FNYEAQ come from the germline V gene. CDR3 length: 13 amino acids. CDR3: CASSLVGNYEQYF. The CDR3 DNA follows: TGTGCCAGCAGCTTAGTCGGGAACTACGAGCAGTACTTC.

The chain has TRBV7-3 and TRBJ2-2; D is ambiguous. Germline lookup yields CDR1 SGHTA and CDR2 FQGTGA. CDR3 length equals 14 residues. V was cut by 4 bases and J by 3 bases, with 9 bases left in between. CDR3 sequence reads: CASSSSADTGELFF. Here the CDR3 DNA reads TGTGCCAGCAGCTCCTCCGCGGACACCGGGGAGCTGTTTTTT.

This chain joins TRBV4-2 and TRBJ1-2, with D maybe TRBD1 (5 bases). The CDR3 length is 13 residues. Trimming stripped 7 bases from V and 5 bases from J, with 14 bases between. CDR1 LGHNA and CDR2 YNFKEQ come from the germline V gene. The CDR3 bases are TGTGCCAGCACTACCGACAGCGAGTATGGCTACACCTTC. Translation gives CASTTDSEYGYTF.

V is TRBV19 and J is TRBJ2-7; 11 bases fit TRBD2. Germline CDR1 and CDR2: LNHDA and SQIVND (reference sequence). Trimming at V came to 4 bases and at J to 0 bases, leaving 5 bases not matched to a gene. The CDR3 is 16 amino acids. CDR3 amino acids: CASSTTSGGLSYEQYF. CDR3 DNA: TGTGCCAGTAGTACCACTAGCGGGGGCCTCTCCTACGAGCAGTACTTC. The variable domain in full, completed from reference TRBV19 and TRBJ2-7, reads DGGITQSPKYLFRKEGQNVTLSCEQNLNHDAMYWYRQDPGQGLRLIYYSQIVNDFQKGDIAEGYSVSREKKESFPLTVTSAQKNPTAFYLCASSTTSGGLSYEQYFGPGTRLTVT.

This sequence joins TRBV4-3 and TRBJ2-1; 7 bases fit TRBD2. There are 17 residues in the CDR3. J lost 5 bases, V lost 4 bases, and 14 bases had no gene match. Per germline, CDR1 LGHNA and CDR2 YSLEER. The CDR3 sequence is CASSPSAGEYHDNEQFF. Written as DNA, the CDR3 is TGCGCCAGCAGCCCATCCGCGGGGGAATACCATGACAATGAGCAGTTCTTC.

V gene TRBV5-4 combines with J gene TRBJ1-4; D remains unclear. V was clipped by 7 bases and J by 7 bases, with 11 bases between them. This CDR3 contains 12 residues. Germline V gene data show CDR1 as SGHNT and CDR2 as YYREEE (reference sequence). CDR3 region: CASGGVSEKLFF. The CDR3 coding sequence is TGTGCCAGCGGCGGAGTGAGTGAAAAACTGTTTTTT.

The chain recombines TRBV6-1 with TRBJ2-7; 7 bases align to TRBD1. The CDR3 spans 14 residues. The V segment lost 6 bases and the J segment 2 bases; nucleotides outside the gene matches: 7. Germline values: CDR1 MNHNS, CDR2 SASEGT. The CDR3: CASSDRANPYEQYF. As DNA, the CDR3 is TGTGCCAGCAGCGACAGGGCCAACCCCTACGAGCAGTACTTC.

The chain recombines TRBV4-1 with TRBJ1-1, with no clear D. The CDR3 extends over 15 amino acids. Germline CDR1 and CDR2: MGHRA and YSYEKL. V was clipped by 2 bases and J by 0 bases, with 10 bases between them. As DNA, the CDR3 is TGCGCCAGCAGCCAATTGGGCGGGGTGAACACTGAAGCTTTCTTT. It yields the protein CASSQLGGVNTEAFF.

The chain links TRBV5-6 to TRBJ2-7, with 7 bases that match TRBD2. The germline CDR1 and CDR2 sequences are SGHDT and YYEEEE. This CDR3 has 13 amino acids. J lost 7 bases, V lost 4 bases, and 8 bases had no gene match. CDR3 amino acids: CASSLLAIDEQYF. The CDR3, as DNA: TGTGCCAGCAGCCTACTAGCGATTGATGAGCAGTACTTC. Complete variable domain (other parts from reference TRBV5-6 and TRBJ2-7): DAGVTQSPTHLIKTRGQQVTLRCSPKSGHDTVSWYQQALGQGPQFIFQYYEEEERQRGNFPDRFSGHQFPNYSSELNVNALLLGDSALYLCASSLLAIDEQYFGPGTRLTVT.

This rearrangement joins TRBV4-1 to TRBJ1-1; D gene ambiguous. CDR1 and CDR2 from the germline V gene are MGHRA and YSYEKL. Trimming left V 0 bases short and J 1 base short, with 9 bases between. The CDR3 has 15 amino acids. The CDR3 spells CASSQEGTSNTEAFF. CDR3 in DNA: TGCGCCAGCAGCCAAGAAGGCACCTCGAACACTGAAGCTTTCTTT.

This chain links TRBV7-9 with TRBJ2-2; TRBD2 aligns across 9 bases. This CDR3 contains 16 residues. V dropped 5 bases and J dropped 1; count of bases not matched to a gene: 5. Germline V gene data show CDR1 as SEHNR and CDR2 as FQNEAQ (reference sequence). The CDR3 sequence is CASSPIAGVNTGELFF. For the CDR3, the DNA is TGTGCCAGCAGCCCCATAGCGGGGGTGAACACCGGGGAGCTGTTTTTT.

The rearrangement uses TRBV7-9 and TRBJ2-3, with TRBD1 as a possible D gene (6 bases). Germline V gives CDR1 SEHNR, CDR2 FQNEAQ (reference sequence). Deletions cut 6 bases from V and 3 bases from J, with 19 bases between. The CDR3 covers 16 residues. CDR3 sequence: CASRPRFGGPTDTQYF. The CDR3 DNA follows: TGTGCCAGCAGACCCCGGTTTGGGGGCCCAACAGATACGCAGTATTTT. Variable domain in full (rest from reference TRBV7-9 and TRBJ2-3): DTGVSQNPRHKITKRGQNVTFRCDPISEHNRLYWYRQTLGQGPEFLTYFQNEAQLEKSRLLSDRFSAERPKGSFSTLEIQRTEQGDSAMYLCASRPRFGGPTDTQYFGPGTRLTVL.

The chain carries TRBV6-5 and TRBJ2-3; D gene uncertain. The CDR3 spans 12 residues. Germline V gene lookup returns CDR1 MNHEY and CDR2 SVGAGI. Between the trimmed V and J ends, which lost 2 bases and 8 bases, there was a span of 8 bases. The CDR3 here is CASSYPSATQYF. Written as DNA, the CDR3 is TGTGCCAGCAGTTACCCCTCGGCTACGCAGTATTTT.

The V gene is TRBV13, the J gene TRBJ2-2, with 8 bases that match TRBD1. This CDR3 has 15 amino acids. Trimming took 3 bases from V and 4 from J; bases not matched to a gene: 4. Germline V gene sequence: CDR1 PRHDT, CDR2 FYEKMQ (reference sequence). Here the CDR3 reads CASSFPTGGTGELFF. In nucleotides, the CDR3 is TGTGCCAGCAGCTTTCCTACAGGGGGCACCGGGGAGCTGTTTTTT.

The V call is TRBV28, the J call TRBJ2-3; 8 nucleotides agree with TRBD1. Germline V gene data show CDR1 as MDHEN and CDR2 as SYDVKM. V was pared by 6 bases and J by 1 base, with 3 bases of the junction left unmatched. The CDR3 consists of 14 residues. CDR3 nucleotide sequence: TGTGCCAGCAGGCTACAGGGGGGCACAGATACGCAGTATTTT. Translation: CASRLQGGTDTQYF.

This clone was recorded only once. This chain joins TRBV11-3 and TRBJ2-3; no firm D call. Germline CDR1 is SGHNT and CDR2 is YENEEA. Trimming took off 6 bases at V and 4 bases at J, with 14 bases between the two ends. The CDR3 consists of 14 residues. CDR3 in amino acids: CASSGYDGADTQYF. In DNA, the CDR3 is TGTGCCAGCAGTGGGTATGATGGCGCAGATACGCAGTATTTT.

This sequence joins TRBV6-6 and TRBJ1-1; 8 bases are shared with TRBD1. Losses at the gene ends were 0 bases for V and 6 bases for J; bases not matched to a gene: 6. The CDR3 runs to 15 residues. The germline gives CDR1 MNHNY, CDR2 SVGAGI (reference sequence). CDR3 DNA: TGTGCCAGCAGTTACTCGCAGGGGGCGCGGTCTGAAGCTTTCTTT. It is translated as CASSYSQGARSEAFF.

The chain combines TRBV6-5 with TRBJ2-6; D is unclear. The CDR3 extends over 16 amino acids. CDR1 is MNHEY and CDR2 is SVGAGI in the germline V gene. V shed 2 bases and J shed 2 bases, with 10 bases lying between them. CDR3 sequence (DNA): TGTGCCAGCAGTTACGGCCTTAATCCTGGGGCCAACGTCCTGACTTTC. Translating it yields CASSYGLNPGANVLTF.

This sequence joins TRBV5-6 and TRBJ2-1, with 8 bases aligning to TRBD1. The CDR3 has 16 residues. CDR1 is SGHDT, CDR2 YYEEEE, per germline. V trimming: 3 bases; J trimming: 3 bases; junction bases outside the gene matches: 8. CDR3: CASSWGTGKNYNEQFF. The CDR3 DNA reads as TGTGCCAGCAGCTGGGGGACAGGTAAGAACTACAATGAGCAGTTCTTC.